The rows below give T cell receptor beta chains drawn from one sample of a study of shared clonotypes between healthy human individuals. Assay: immunoSEQ multiplex PCR; the TCRdb copy retains only in-frame clones and omits some. Of roughly 2.5 million clones in the sample, approximately 94% were seen once. The sequenced material came from naive CD4+ T cells sorted from blood. The receptors here all came from a man aged 18 to 30 in good health. CDR3s leave out the opening cysteine and the closing phenylalanine or tryptophan. Only some rows state a clone size, as once, few, many or a class for expanded clones.

V gene	clone size	CDR3 protein
TRBV5-5	-	ASTSAGNGGYT
TRBV5-6	-	ASSRVTATVATDTQY
TRBV30	few	AWSVLAGGGEKLF
TRBV7-9	-	ASSLAGGQGKAF
TRBV18	-	ASSPAGQAVNTGELF
TRBV29-1	-	SVVAGAQY
TRBV2	-	ASRGTVGNTIY
TRBV5-1	-	ASSELTAYSYEQY
TRBV11-2	-	ASSRDRLNTEAF
TRBV2	-	ASSYYISYNEQF
TRBV9	-	ASSPDFPGANTGELF
TRBV13	-	ASSQPGTSGRYNEQF
TRBV18	-	ASSPGAGSSYEQY
TRBV30	-	AWSVWPGVGEKLF
TRBV20-1	-	SASWGSEQY
TRBV6-5	-	ASSSTNYGYT
TRBV30	-	AWSVRSGSYNEQF
TRBV2	-	ASSLDRGNTGELF
TRBV5-1	-	ASSTRLAGGDTQY
TRBV6-6	once	ASQIGRVSEAF
TRBV12-5	-	ASGLLGPFEQY
TRBV19	-	ASSIKDGTYEQY
TRBV2	-	ASSTSGITGELF
TRBV30	-	AWRGDSSGYT
TRBV19	-	ASSIGGMTYNEQF
TRBV28	-	AGKGGTGGTEQY
TRBV10-3	once	AISGGSGTSNEQF
TRBV27	once	ASSLLEGGRRDTQY
TRBV4-2	once	ASRRAGAGELF